One and the same sample provided the 18 T cell receptor beta chains below, sequenced in a study of T cells after yellow fever vaccination. TCRdb re-derived calls from the 5' RACE reads in MiXCR, one entry per CDR3 protein. The sample has hundreds of thousands of distinct CDR3 sequences, 4.1% seen once; the top ten hold 20% to 25%. This material consisted of PBMCs, taken 5 days after the yellow fever booster vaccination. The receptors were gathered from a young man who received the YFV17D yellow fever vaccine.

This clonotype was counted at least ten times. The V gene is TRBV7-8, the J gene TRBJ2-5; 8 nucleotides line up with TRBD1. CDR1 and CDR2 (germline): SGHVS, FQNEAQ. There are 16 residues in the CDR3. Trimming removed 4 bases from V and 4 bases from J; junction bases left unmatched: 11. The CDR3 loop reads CASSWQQGGEGETQYF. CDR3 coding DNA: TGTGCCAGCAGCTGGCAACAGGGGGGAGAGGGAGAGACCCAGTACTTC.

This clonotype was seen only a few times. The chain carries TRBV11-2 and TRBJ2-1; TRBD2 aligns across 14 bases. Germline V gene sequence: CDR1 SGHAT, CDR2 FQNNGV. The J segment lost 8 bases and the V segment lost 4 bases, leaving 4 bases of the junction unmatched. The CDR3 has 15 residues. The CDR3 here is CASSSGLAGGHEQFF. In nucleotides, the CDR3 is TGTGCCAGCAGCTCCGGACTAGCGGGGGGCCATGAGCAGTTCTTC.

This clonotype appeared a few times. The chain uses TRBV18 and TRBJ2-5; 7 bases align to TRBD1. This CDR3 spans 15 amino acids. J was trimmed by 1 base and V by 5 bases; bases with no gene match: 7. Germline CDR1 KGHSH, CDR2 LQKENI. CDR3 in DNA: TGTGCCAGCTCATACGGCAGGGGGACCCAAGAGACCCAGTACTTC. It translates to CASSYGRGTQETQYF.

The chain uses TRBV28 and TRBJ1-5, with 7 nucleotides matching TRBD1. The CDR3 consists of 14 residues. Germline trimming cut 6 bases from V and 6 bases from J; bases unmatched to any gene: 8. The germline CDR1 and CDR2 sequences are MDHEN and SYDVKM. The CDR3: CASRRDRARQPQHF. Here the CDR3 DNA reads TGTGCCAGCAGGCGAGACAGGGCACGTCAGCCCCAGCATTTT.

This clonotype was detected a few times. This rearrangement joins TRBV7-9 to TRBJ2-3; D not resolved. The V end lost 4 bases, the J end lost 6 bases, and 8 bases lay between the germline ends. The CDR3 has 12 residues. CDR1 and CDR2 (germline): SEHNR, FQNEAQ (reference sequence). The chain's CDR3 is CASSYVGDTQYF. In DNA, the CDR3 is TGTGCCAGCAGCTATGTAGGGGATACGCAGTATTTT.

As regards this clonotype: A read error may account for a junction end that differs from germline. The chain is built from TRBV7-7 and TRBJ2-1, with D perhaps matching TRBD1 or TRBD2 (6 bases each). CDR3 length equals 16 residues. Germline lookup yields CDR1 SSHAT and CDR2 FNYEAQ (reference sequence). CDR3 nucleotides: TGTGCTAGCAGGTCTAGTATGGGGGGCCGAGACAATGAGCAGTTCTTC. Translated, it gives CASRSSMGGRDNEQFF.

In its sample, this clonotype was seen a few times. The chain links TRBV5-1 to TRBJ1-4; 10 bases match TRBD1. Germline V CDR1 and CDR2: SGHRS, YFSETQ. The length of the CDR3 is 14 residues. The ends lost 4 bases at V and 8 bases at J; junction bases unmatched: 5. CDR3 nucleotides: TGCGCCAGCAGCACGGGACAGGGGAGAGAAAAACTGTTTTTT. Its protein is CASSTGQGREKLFF.

In regard to this clonotype: One end of the junction fails to match germline, which may point to a read error. The chain couples TRBV7-8 to TRBJ2-5; 9 bases map to TRBD1. Germline V CDR1 and CDR2: SGHVS, FQNEAQ. CDR3 length: 12 amino acids. CDR3 sequence: CASSLVRDRVNF. Written as DNA, the CDR3 is TGTGCCAGCAGCTTAGTAAGGGACAGGGTGAACTTC. The full variable domain, in which reference TRBV7-8 and TRBJ2-5 provide the parts outside the CDR3, is GAGVSQSPRYKVAKRGQDVALRCDPISGHVSLFWYQQALGQGPEFLTYFQNEAQLDKSGLPSDRFFAERPEGSVSTLKIQRTQQEDSAVYLCASSLVRDRVNFGPGTRLLVL.

The J gene is TRBJ2-1, the V gene TRBV2, with unresolved D. This CDR3 is 13 amino acids long. The V gene lost 4 bases and the J gene lost 8 bases, with 12 bases spanning the gap. CDR1 and CDR2 (germline): SNHLY, FYNNEI. The CDR3 bases are TGTGCCAGCAGTGGCGACACCGTCTATGAGCAGTTCTTC. Translated: CASSGDTVYEQFF.

The rearrangement links TRBV15 to TRBJ2-1; 10 bases agree with TRBD2. With 5 bases clipped from V and 2 bases from J, the junction kept 21 bases outside the gene matches. CDR3 length: 21 residues. Germline CDR1 reads LNHNV; CDR2 reads YYDKDF (reference sequence). Here the CDR3 DNA reads TGTGCCACCAGCGGATACCCTAGCGGGGGCTCACACCGGGGGGCCTACAATGAGCAGTTCTTC. Encoded protein: CATSGYPSGGSHRGAYNEQFF.

The V gene is TRBV29-1, the J gene TRBJ1-4; TRBD1 might be the D (6 bases). CDR1 is SQVTM and CDR2 is ANQGSEA in the germline V gene. The germline V and J ends were trimmed by 7 bases and 0 bases, with 15 bases remaining between them. The CDR3 sequence is 15 residues long. CDR3 nucleotide sequence: TGCAGCGCCCGGACAGCCCTTGCAACTAATGAAAAACTGTTTTTT. Its protein product is CSARTALATNEKLFF.

This clonotype was found a few times. The chain combines TRBV5-4 with TRBJ1-6; TRBD1 is a possible D gene (6 bases). From germline, CDR1 is SGHNT and CDR2 YYREEE (reference sequence). V lost 2 bases to trimming and J lost 10 bases, with 13 bases between them. This CDR3 has 14 amino acids. The CDR3 protein is CASSLQGSGSPLHF. The CDR3 DNA follows: TGTGCCAGCAGCTTACAGGGTTCCGGATCACCCCTCCACTTT.

V usage is TRBV5-1 and J usage is TRBJ2-3; 7 bases align to TRBD2. The CDR3 extends over 14 amino acids. Germline CDR1 reads SGHRS; CDR2 reads YFSETQ. Trimming removed 4 bases from V and 5 bases from J; junction bases left unmatched: 7. CDR3 amino acids: CASSIMGGRDTQYF. Written as DNA, the CDR3 is TGCGCCAGCAGCATTATGGGAGGGAGAGATACGCAGTATTTT.

The rearrangement links TRBV20-1 to TRBJ1-5; 7 bases agree with TRBD1. The germline V gene has CDR1 DFQATT and CDR2 SNEGSKA (reference sequence). CDR3 length equals 16 residues. Losses at the gene ends were 2 bases for V and 0 bases for J; bases not matched to a gene: 7. CDR3 sequence (DNA): TGCAGTGCTAGACCCGCAGGGGGATATAGCAATCAGCCCCAGCATTTT. This encodes CSARPAGGYSNQPQHF.

The CDR3 here is CASRYNLAGATDTQYF. The CDR3 DNA sequence: TGTGCCAGCAGATATAACCTAGCGGGGGCCACAGATACGCAGTATTTT. The rearrangement joins TRBV7-2 to TRBJ2-3; 10 nucleotides align to TRBD2. Germline assignment: CDR1 SGHTA and CDR2 FQGNSA. V was pared by 6 bases and J by 2 bases, with 8 bases of the junction left unmatched. This CDR3 is 16 amino acids long. The full variable domain, in which reference TRBV7-2 and TRBJ2-3 provide the parts outside the CDR3, is GAGVSQSPSNKVTEKGKDVELRCDPISGHTALYWYRQSLGQGLEFLIYFQGNSAPDKSGLPSDRFSAERTGGSVSTLTIQRTQQEDSAVYLCASRYNLAGATDTQYFGPGTRLTVL.

This clonotype was seen a few times. The V call is TRBV18, the J call TRBJ1-2; 7 positions match TRBD1. This CDR3 spans 12 amino acids. Germline V gene sequence: CDR1 KGHSH, CDR2 LQKENI. Trimming cost V 3 bases and J 10 bases; bases outside gene matches: 5. The CDR3 sequence is CASSPDRANYTF. The CDR3 nucleotides are TGTGCCAGCTCACCCGACAGGGCGAACTACACCTTC. Full variable domain (rest looked up from reference TRBV18 and TRBJ1-2): NAGVMQNPRHLVRRRGQEARLRCSPMKGHSHVYWYRQLPEEGLKFMVYLQKENIIDESGMPKERFSAEFPKEGPSILRIQQVVRGDSAAYFCASSPDRANYTFGSGTRLTVV.

The chain couples TRBV18 to TRBJ2-5, with a tentative D call TRBD1 (5 bases). The V gene lost 4 bases and the J gene lost 4 bases, with 13 bases spanning the gap. The V gene's germline CDR1 is KGHSH and CDR2 LQKENI. The CDR3 sequence is 14 residues long. CDR3: CASSLAGRGETQYF. For the CDR3, the DNA is TGTGCCAGCTCACTGGCAGGAAGGGGAGAGACCCAGTACTTC.

V usage is TRBV28 and J usage is TRBJ1-2; 7 nucleotides agree with TRBD1. With V trimmed by 5 bases and J by 2 bases, 8 bases remained unmatched. CDR1 MDHEN and CDR2 SYDVKM come from the germline V gene. The CDR3 has 15 amino acids. Here the CDR3 reads CASSTLGTANYGYTF. The CDR3 region has the DNA TGTGCCAGCAGTACCCTCGGGACAGCCAACTATGGCTACACCTTC.